The clone carrying this T cell receptor (beta chain) was seen a handful of times. The antigen is undetermined. Germline loops: CDR1 SQVTM, CDR2 ANQGSEA. The CDR3 loop spans 14 amino acids. V was pared by 4 bases and J by 2 bases, with 8 bases of the junction left unmatched. TCR libraries were built in bulk with a published protocol and specific TCR primers. MiXCR was run by TCRdb on the PCR reads, yielding one entry per CDR3 protein. This sample has about half a million distinct CDR3 sequences, with over 20% found just once. The data belong to a study of molecular identifiers for immune sequencing clone quantification. Looking at the study overall: Four of five RNA aliquots from around 18,000 or 91,000 naive CD8 T cells were sequenced. Study-wide results and caveats: In naive cells, under 1% of molecules belonged to clones above 20 RNA copies, against over 99% in effector cells. Sizes of highly expanded clones could be underestimated through identical TCRs sharing a barcode.

The sequence was collected from a human donor in good health. Some libraries in this study had Jurkat cell RNA spiked in. Sequencing was performed on naive CD8+ T cells from blood, with Jurkat cell RNA spiked in. Stated subset: FACS-sorted CD8+CD4-CCR7+CD45RA+ naive T cells. This chain connects TRBV29-1 to TRBJ2-7, with 7 bases fitting TRBD2. The DNA of the CDR3 is TGCAGCGTTGTTGGGAGGGGTGTCCCCTACGAGCAGTACTTC. It is translated as CSVVGRGVPYEQYF.